This T cell receptor beta chain appears in the sequencing data of a study of glioma-infiltrating T cells after dendritic cell vaccination (dated by TCRdb to between 2015 and 2016). Regarding the complete study: Of the approximately 15 glioblastoma patients in the cohort, all drawn from Phase I and II dendritic cell vaccination trials, 9 were newly diagnosed and 6 had recurrent disease. Autologous tumor lysate-pulsed dendritic cell vaccination was administered to the patients between about 2003 and 2012. To make the vaccine, monocyte-derived dendritic cells were cultured for under eight days with IL-4 and GM-CSF and then pulsed overnight with autologous tumor lysate. Each patient was given three intradermal dendritic cell vaccine injections, spaced two weeks apart, in the arm below the axilla. In glioblastoma patients vaccinated with dendritic cells, deep sequencing of TCR beta CDR3 regions served to measure the amount of tumor-infiltrating lymphocytes and to compare repertoires between tumor and blood. Survival after dendritic cell vaccination was correlated with TCR sequencing metrics, such as TIL content and the overlap between tumor and blood repertoires.

Trimming removed 6 bases from V and 0 bases from J, leaving 9 bases between the germline ends. The germline V gene provides CDR1 MNHEY and CDR2 SVGAGI. The CDR3 numbers 14 residues from cysteine through phenylalanine. The DNA shown is the 42-base CDR3, in frame from base 1. Broader findings and caveats from the paper: TCR clonality showed no direct relationship with survival, which suggests that a diverse polyclonal response may matter. The response model built on TCR overlap across three groups was characterized as speculative, with prospective validation still needed. After dendritic cell vaccination, a higher estimated pretreatment TIL content predicted longer time to progression and longer overall survival. The cohort was small and heterogeneous, with few patients having full blood and tumor sets and even fewer initial-recurrent tumor pairs.

The immunoSEQ assay amplified TCRB CDR3 regions from roughly 2 micrograms of genomic DNA, or from all available DNA when less than that amount was available. For multiplex PCR, 60 forward primers for TCR V beta segments and 13 reverse primers for J beta segments were used. Synthetic control templates were spiked into each sample at limiting dilution to estimate reads per starting template. Reads of 87 bp were generated by sequencing on the Illumina HiSeq System. The study's processing was this. To remove PCR and sequencing errors, closely related sequences were merged with a nearest neighbor algorithm. TCR overlap was measured as the percentage of unique tumor TCR beta sequences that were also present in the peripheral blood of the same patient. As stored in TCRdb, this immuneACCESS dataset retains in-frame rearrangements with V and J assigned. A fraction of the clones does not appear; measured against another copy, unresolved V genes explain less than half of the discrepancy, and the remainder lacks a known reason. From that table come the V and J calls and clone size; the DNA was used to work out D and trimming. The sample yields tens of thousands of clones; approximately 80% were counted once. The ten largest account for roughly 14% of the sample.

Note on this clone: The antigen this receptor binds is unknown. One base away there is no much larger clone; base qualities are not given.

Taken with the paper, the label for time point translates to: after dendritic cell vaccination, including at tumor progression/relapse. Selection of patients required sufficient residual fresh-frozen tumor tissue and over two years of available survival data. Molecular status otherwise varied across the glioblastoma patients, but none of them carried an isocitrate dehydrogenase mutation. PBMC were collected before vaccination, two weeks after the third vaccination, and at tumor progression if progression occurred. The Qiagen DNeasy Blood extraction Kit was used for extraction of genomic DNA. The V gene is TRBV6-5 and the J gene is TRBJ2-1; the D gene is not confidently resolved. The clonotype comes from a human donor with glioblastoma. This sample comprised blood, obtained after dendritic cell vaccination. The DNA sequence follows: TGTGCCAGCAGAGAACCTAGCTCCTACAATGAGCAGTTCTTC. It codes for CASREPSSYNEQFF.